These 2 T cell receptor beta chains were sequenced from one sample in a study of T cells after posttransplantation cyclophosphamide (dated by TCRdb to the mid-2010s). Libraries were constructed by the immunoSEQ multiplex PCR assay. TCRdb mirrors the immuneACCESS table, restricted to in-frame sequences. Some clones are absent from its copies; in checked studies, under half trace to an unresolved V gene, and the reason for the others is unknown. Counted in this sample were about 19,000 clones; over 65% of them appeared once. Of the sample, about 9% falls within the top ten clones. What was sequenced was memory CD4+ T cells sorted from blood. Every receptor here comes from a man in his thirties or forties in good health and a related stem cell transplant donor.

The rearrangement uses TRBV6-4 and TRBJ2-3, with 7 bases matching TRBD1. CDR3 size: 14 residues. Germline values: CDR1 MRHNA, CDR2 SNTAGT. V lost 4 bases, J lost 2 bases, and 3 bases stayed unmatched. Here the CDR3 reads CASSAGQATDTQYF. The CDR3 DNA follows: TGTGCCAGCAGTGCCGGACAGGCCACAGATACGCAGTATTTT.

CDR3 nucleotide sequence: TGTGCCAGCAGCTTAGTGACGGGGAACACTGAAGCTTTCTTT. Residues: CASSLVTGNTEAFF. The rearrangement uses TRBV7-2 and TRBJ1-1, with unresolved D. Germline V gene lookup returns CDR1 SGHTA and CDR2 FQGNSA. The ends were cut back, 1 base at V and 1 base at J, with 7 bases in the middle. The CDR3 length is 14 residues. The whole variable domain, filled in from reference TRBV7-2 and TRBJ1-1, reads GAGVSQSPSNKVTEKGKDVELRCDPISGHTALYWYRQSLGQGLEFLIYFQGNSAPDKSGLPSDRFSAERTGGSVSTLTIQRTQQEDSAVYLCASSLVTGNTEAFFGQGTRLTVV.